This T cell receptor beta chain was recorded in a study of T cells in Graves' hyperthyroidism and ophthalmopathy. V lost 6 bases to trimming and J lost 7 bases, with 16 bases between them. CDR3 size: 13 residues. The germline V gene encodes CDR1 MNHNS and CDR2 SASEGT. Findings and limits, study-wide: Most expanded thyroid clonotypes above 0.001 recurred in blood. Ophthalmopathy stood apart from stable hyperthyroidism in a 13 V-J model.

At least ten counts were recorded for this clonotype. Antigen unknown. Researchers amplified the TCR beta CDR3 regions from RNA transcripts. A first-round RT-PCR of the TCR CDR3 used the HTBI primer set. MiXCR was run by TCRdb on the multiplex PCR reads, yielding one entry per CDR3 protein. Of roughly 180,000 distinct CDR3 sequences in the sample, approximately 9% were seen once. J is TRBJ2-7 and V is TRBV6-1; possible D gene TRBD1, 6 bases. Sequenced: blood. This TCR derives from a woman between 18 and 29 years old with Graves' hyperthyroidism that later progressed to Graves' ophthalmopathy. The CDR3: CASRRQVLEEQYF. The CDR3, as DNA: TGTGCCAGCAGAAGACAGGTGTTGGAAGAGCAGTACTTC.